The next 25 T cell receptor beta chains were all read from a single sample in a study of response to subunit inactivated influenza vaccine (dated by TCRdb to 2016 to 2019). Library preparation used RT-PCR. The data were produced on an Illumina HiSeq 2500. TCRdb ran its own pipeline on the public reads, namely fastp trimming at Q25 and MiXCR clone calling, and kept in-frame beta chains. Records with the same CDR3 protein are collapsed into one entry carrying the most frequent genes and DNA. The sample yields around 480,000 distinct CDR3 sequences; roughly 11% were counted once. Jointly, the top ten make up approximately 12% of the sample. Sample time point, as interpreted from the label and publication: around 45 days after influenza vaccine administration. Specimen: PBMCs from blood, collected 45 days after vaccination. These receptors came from a man aged 50 or older who received an inactivated influenza vaccine. Donor details come from another sample of the same person, matched by shared clones.

This sequence joins TRBV9 and TRBJ2-5, with 9 bases fitting TRBD1. The germline V gene has CDR1 SGDLS and CDR2 YYNGEE. The length of the CDR3 is 15 residues. The trim removed 4 bases at V and 1 base at J, leaving 5 bases unmatched. The CDR3 reads CASSYGQGIQETQYF. The CDR3, as DNA: TGTGCCAGCAGCTACGGACAGGGGATCCAAGAGACCCAGTACTTC.

The rearrangement uses TRBV4-2 and TRBJ2-1, with 9 bases matching TRBD2. Unmatched junction bases numbered 4, after V lost 0 bases and J lost 4 bases. Looked up from germline, CDR1 is LGHNA and CDR2 is YNFKEQ. CDR3 size: 16 residues. The CDR3, as DNA: TGTGCCAGCAGCCAAGATTTGGCGGGGGGGTACAATGAGCAGTTCTTC. Its protein product is CASSQDLAGGYNEQFF.

This clonotype was seen more than once but under ten times. This chain joins TRBV7-6 and TRBJ1-4, with 7 bases lining up with TRBD1. The trim removed 5 bases at V and 3 bases at J, leaving 9 bases unmatched. This CDR3 has 16 amino acids. Germline values: CDR1 SGHVS, CDR2 FNYEAQ. The DNA of the CDR3 is TGTGCCAGCAGCCCTCGCAGGGGACAGTCTAATGAAAAACTGTTTTTT. Residues: CASSPRRGQSNEKLFF. Based on the CDR3 plus reference TRBV7-6 and TRBJ1-4, the full variable domain is GAGVSQSPRYKVTKRGQDVALRCDPISGHVSLYWYRQALGQGPEFLTYFNYEAQQDKSGLPNDRFSAERPEGSISTLTIQRTEQRDSAMYRCASSPRRGQSNEKLFFGSGTQLSVL.

This clonotype was counted between two and nine times. This chain uses TRBV29-1 with TRBJ1-1; possibly TRBD1 for D (6 bases). Germline lookup yields CDR1 SQVTM and CDR2 ANQGSEA. V lost 6 bases and J 0 bases, leaving 11 bases between the germline ends. The CDR3 runs 13 residues. The CDR3: CSVAGVMNTEAFF. In nucleotides, the CDR3 is TGCAGCGTCGCAGGGGTGATGAACACTGAAGCTTTCTTT.

In DNA, the CDR3 is TGTGCCAGCAGCTTAGTTCCGGGTAGAGCGGAGACCCAGTACTTC. Encoded protein: CASSLVPGRAETQYF. The V and J genes are TRBV7-8 and TRBJ2-5, with D uncertain. The germline V gene has CDR1 SGHVS and CDR2 FQNEAQ. This CDR3 contains 15 residues. V shed 1 base and J shed 5 bases, with 14 bases lying between them. Variable domain in full (rest from reference TRBV7-8 and TRBJ2-5): GAGVSQSPRYKVAKRGQDVALRCDPISGHVSLFWYQQALGQGPEFLTYFQNEAQLDKSGLPSDRFFAERPEGSVSTLKIQRTQQEDSAVYLCASSLVPGRAETQYFGPGTRLLVL.

The rearrangement links TRBV5-1 to TRBJ2-2; a weak D match, TRBD2 (5 bases). CDR3 length: 13 amino acids. V was pared by 4 bases and J by 9 bases, with 13 bases between. Germline V CDR1 and CDR2: SGHRS, YFSETQ. CDR3 bases: TGCGCCAGCAGCCTGGCCAGGAGGCGGGAGCTGTTTTTT. This translates into CASSLARRRELFF.

This clonotype came up a few times. The chain is built from TRBV20-1 and TRBJ1-1; possibly TRBD1 for D (6 bases). CDR3 length: 12 amino acids. Trimming pared 3 bases from V and 10 bases from J, leaving 15 bases between. Germline-derived CDR1 and CDR2 are DFQATT and SNEGSKA (reference sequence). CDR3 DNA: TGCAGTGCTAGTTCCAGGGGATCTGGAGCTTTCTTT. It is translated as CSASSRGSGAFF.

This chain connects TRBV6-1 to TRBJ2-3; 7 bases are a match to TRBD1. Trimming removed 10 bases from V and 2 bases from J; junction bases left unmatched: 9. CDR1 is MNHNS, CDR2 SASEGT, per germline. The CDR3 extends over 14 amino acids. The DNA for the CDR3 is TGTGCCACCCGCCGGGACAGACCCACAGATACGCAGTATTTT. As protein: CATRRDRPTDTQYF.

The V and J genes are TRBV12-3 or TRBV12-4 and TRBJ2-7; D uncertain. Trimming took 4 bases from V and 4 from J, leaving 8 bases between them. This CDR3 contains 12 residues. CDR3 region: CASSSRLYEQYF. The CDR3 region has the DNA TGTGCCAGCAGTTCTAGATTATACGAGCAGTACTTC.

The V call is TRBV20-1, the J call TRBJ2-5, with D possibly being TRBD2 (7 bases). This CDR3 has 13 amino acids. V lost 5 bases to trimming and J lost 5 bases, with 15 bases between them. Germline V CDR1 and CDR2: DFQATT, SNEGSKA (reference sequence). CDR3 nucleotide sequence: TGCAGTGCTTACGGGGGGCTGGGGGAGACCCAGTACTTC. Amino acids: CSAYGGLGETQYF.

The J gene is TRBJ2-7, the V gene TRBV9; D is ambiguous. From germline, CDR1 is SGDLS and CDR2 YYNGEE. Trimming left V 0 bases short and J 3 bases short, with 7 bases between. The CDR3 loop spans 13 amino acids. The CDR3 loop is CASSVENSYEQYF. In DNA, the CDR3 is TGTGCCAGCAGCGTAGAAAATAGCTACGAGCAGTACTTC. The full variable domain, its missing parts supplied by reference TRBV9 and TRBJ2-7, is DSGVTQTPKHLITATGQRVTLRCSPRSGDLSVYWYQQSLDQGLQFLIQYYNGEERAKGNILERFSAQQFPDLHSELNLSSLELGDSALYFCASSVENSYEQYFGPGTRLTVT.

This clonotype was seen more than once but under ten times. V gene TRBV5-8 combines with J gene TRBJ1-1; TRBD1 matches 7 bases. The CDR3 is 14 residues long. Germline trimming cut 4 bases from V and 10 bases from J; bases unmatched to any gene: 13. From germline, CDR1 is SGHTS and CDR2 YDEGEE. CDR3 loop: CASSPLTGQGRAFF. In nucleotides, the CDR3 is TGTGCCAGCAGCCCTTTGACAGGGCAGGGACGAGCTTTCTTT.

This clonotype was detected a few times. J is TRBJ1-1 and V is TRBV5-1; D unclear. The V gene's germline CDR1 is SGHRS and CDR2 YFSETQ. This CDR3 spans 15 amino acids. V dropped 0 bases and J dropped 3 bases, with 12 bases sitting between them. The CDR3: CASSLAGKADTEAFF. DNA of the CDR3: TGCGCCAGCAGCTTGGCCGGCAAGGCGGACACTGAAGCTTTCTTT.

J is TRBJ2-7 and V is TRBV5-1; 13 bases fit TRBD2. Germline V CDR1 and CDR2: SGHRS, YFSETQ. This CDR3 spans 17 amino acids. After removal of 0 bases from V and 4 bases from J, the junction contained 7 bases not matched to a gene. The CDR3 DNA reads TGCGCCAGCAGCTTGGCAGGACTAGCGGGAGCGTCTTACGAGCAGTACTTC. It yields the protein CASSLAGLAGASYEQYF.

This sequence joins TRBV20-1 and TRBJ2-5; TRBD1 is a possible D gene (6 bases). Trimming took 0 bases from V and 0 from J, leaving 14 bases between them. Looked up from germline, CDR1 is DFQATT and CDR2 is SNEGSKA (reference sequence). The CDR3 is made up of 16 amino acids. In DNA, the CDR3 is TGCAGTGCTAGAGAAAGACACAGGGAATACCAAGAGACCCAGTACTTC. The encoded protein is CSARERHREYQETQYF.

The chain is built from TRBV6-1 and TRBJ2-6; D is ambiguous. V dropped 1 base and J dropped 4 bases, with 5 bases sitting between them. The germline gives CDR1 MNHNS, CDR2 SASEGT. The CDR3 loop spans 14 amino acids. CDR3 residues: CASSEGVGANVLTF. CDR3 DNA sequence: TGTGCCAGCAGTGAAGGGGTGGGGGCCAACGTCCTGACTTTC.

This chain joins TRBV10-3 and TRBJ2-3; D might be TRBD2 (5 bases). The CDR3 totals 12 residues. With 6 bases removed from V and 4 bases from J, the gap between germline ends came to 8 bases. Germline V gene sequence: CDR1 ENHRY, CDR2 SYGVKD. CDR3 loop: CAIRNGADTQYF. CDR3 in DNA: TGTGCCATCAGAAACGGGGCAGATACGCAGTATTTT.

This clonotype came up many times. The chain carries TRBV19 and TRBJ2-7; the D gene is possibly TRBD1 (5 bases). Germline V gene data show CDR1 as LNHDA and CDR2 as SQIVND (reference sequence). V shed 10 bases and J shed 4 bases, with 17 bases lying between them. This CDR3 has 13 residues. The CDR3 DNA is TGTGCCACCCCCCAGACAGAGCCGTACGAGCAGTACTTC. Amino acid sequence: CATPQTEPYEQYF. Full variable domain (missing parts from reference TRBV19 and TRBJ2-7): DGGITQSPKYLFRKEGQNVTLSCEQNLNHDAMYWYRQDPGQGLRLIYYSQIVNDFQKGDIAEGYSVSREKKESFPLTVTSAQKNPTAFYLCATPQTEPYEQYFGPGTRLTVT.

This clonotype was seen a few times. The chain's CDR3 is CASSAAGTADFF. The CDR3, as DNA: TGTGCCAGCAGCGCCGCCGGGACGGCGGATTTCTTC. The V call is TRBV13, the J call TRBJ2-1; D may be TRBD1 or TRBD2 (5 bases each). V was clipped by 5 bases and J by 16 bases, with 18 bases between them. In germline, CDR1 is PRHDT, CDR2 FYEKMQ (reference sequence). The CDR3 covers 12 residues.

This rearrangement joins TRBV12-3 or TRBV12-4 to TRBJ2-1; D is perhaps TRBD1 or TRBD2 (5 bases each). The CDR3 has 14 amino acids. V lost 6 bases and J 6 bases, leaving 15 bases between the germline ends. DNA of the CDR3: TGTGCCAGCAGCGGACTTCCTGACAGCAATGAGCAGTTCTTC. Translated, it gives CASSGLPDSNEQFF.

CDR3: CASSVGSTNQPQHF. The DNA of the CDR3 is TGTGCCAGCAGCGTAGGCAGCACCAATCAGCCCCAGCATTTT. This chain links TRBV9 with TRBJ1-5; the D is unclear. The CDR3 totals 14 residues. CDR1 is SGDLS, CDR2 YYNGEE, per germline. V lost 0 bases and J lost 3, with 7 bases in between.

The V call is TRBV20-1, the J call TRBJ2-7, with D perhaps matching TRBD1 (5 bases). V was cut by 5 bases and J by 2 bases, with 16 bases left in between. The V gene's germline CDR1 is DFQATT and CDR2 SNEGSKA (reference sequence). This CDR3 is built from 14 residues. The CDR3 is CSAPRQPLAYEQYF. The CDR3 nucleotides read TGCAGTGCTCCAAGACAGCCCTTAGCCTACGAGCAGTACTTC.

This clonotype was seen at least ten times. The genes are TRBV27 and TRBJ2-3, with TRBD1 as a possible D gene (6 bases). Germline V CDR1 and CDR2: MNHEY, SMNVEV (reference sequence). This CDR3 spans 18 amino acids. The V end lost 4 bases, the J end lost 0 bases, and 20 bases lay between the germline ends. CDR3 sequence: CASSSSIGQTRSTDTQYF. As DNA, the CDR3 is TGTGCCAGCAGTTCATCGATCGGACAGACCCGAAGCACAGATACGCAGTATTTT.

This clonotype was detected only a few times. This sequence joins TRBV12-3 or TRBV12-4 and TRBJ1-2; D unclear. The CDR3 covers 13 residues. V was pared by 3 bases and J by 5 bases, with 10 bases between. The CDR3 coding sequence is TGTGCCAGCAGTTTTCCGGGAGAGTATGGCTACACCTTC. Translation: CASSFPGEYGYTF.

The chain is built from TRBV7-8 and TRBJ2-7; 8 positions agree with TRBD1. There are 15 residues in the CDR3. Germline-derived CDR1 and CDR2 are SGHVS and FQNEAQ. J was trimmed by 3 bases and V by 4 bases; bases with no gene match: 8. As DNA, the CDR3 is TGTGCCAGCAGCTCTACAACGGGACAGGACTACGAGCAGTACTTC. Translating it yields CASSSTTGQDYEQYF.